Listed below are T cell receptor beta chains from one sample, sequenced in a study of T cell responses to AZD1222 COVID-19 vaccine. TCRdb keeps only in-frame clones here, not all; method: immunoSEQ multiplex PCR. The repertoire holds 130,000 or so clones, with 93% as singletons. The sample here was peripheral blood, taken on day 0 of AZD1222 vaccination. The origin of the receptors is an adult in good health. Each CDR3 is given with its conserved first and last residue. A D gene is named only where the DNA matches it firmly. Only part of the rows carry a size: once, few, many, or a class if the clone is expanded.

v_gene	j_gene	d_gene	abundance	CDR3nt	CDR3aa
TRBV29-1	TRBJ1-1	-	-	TGCAGCGTTGCATCAGGGTTCACTGAAGCTTTCTTT	CSVASGFTEAFF
TRBV6-5	TRBJ1-1	-	-	TGTGCCAGCAGTTCCAGACACACTGAAGCTTTCTTT	CASSSRHTEAFF
TRBV5-1	TRBJ1-5	-	-	TGCGCCAGCAGCTTGGTTGGGGATAGCAATCAGCCCCAGCATTTT	CASSLVGDSNQPQHF
TRBV7-8	TRBJ1-5	TRBD1	-	TGTGCCAGCAGCATCCTCGGACAGGGCCGGAGCAATCAGCCCCAGCATTTT	CASSILGQGRSNQPQHF
TRBV6-5	TRBJ2-2	TRBD1	once	TGTGCCAGCAGTTGGGACAGGGGATGGTGGGCCGGGGAGCTGTTTTTT	CASSWDRGWWAGELFF
TRBV5-4	TRBJ2-7	-	-	TGTGCCAGCAGCTACGGGTTACGGCAGTACTTC	CASSYGLRQYF
TRBV18	TRBJ2-1	TRBD1	once	TGTGCCAGCTCTCTCTCCGGGACAGTATACAATGAGCAGTTCTTC	CASSLSGTVYNEQFF
TRBV5-5	TRBJ2-7	-	-	TGTGCCAGCAGCTTAGGGACTTACGAGCAGTACTTC	CASSLGTYEQYF
TRBV27	TRBJ1-5	TRBD1	-	TGTGCCAGCAGCCCGTGGCAGGGGGGAAGCAATCAGCCCCAGCATTTT	CASSPWQGGSNQPQHF
TRBV7-2	TRBJ2-1	-	once	TGTGCCAGCAGCTTAGCTGGGCGGGTCGGATACAATGAGCAGTTCTTC	CASSLAGRVGYNEQFF
TRBV6-5	TRBJ1-2	-	-	TGTGCCAGCAGCGACGGACAAGGCCTCTATGGCTACACCTTC	CASSDGQGLYGYTF
TRBV5-1	TRBJ2-7	-	once	TGCGCCAGCAGCATGGACAGTCTTCAGGCCTACGAGCAGTACTTC	CASSMDSLQAYEQYF
TRBV2	TRBJ1-1	-	-	TGTGCCAGCAGTGGTGGGGGTGTGAACACTGAAGCTTTCTTT	CASSGGGVNTEAFF
TRBV5-1	TRBJ1-2	TRBD1	-	TGCGCCAGCAGCGCGAACAGGGGAGTGTATATTGGCTACACCTTC	CASSANRGVYIGYTF
TRBV27	TRBJ1-2	-	-	TGTGCCAGCAGTTTAGACGCAGGGTTGGCCTTCGGCTACACCTTC	CASSLDAGLAFGYTF
TRBV30	TRBJ2-7	-	-	TGTGCCTGGGGGCGCGAGGGGCCCTACGAGCAGTACTTC	CAWGREGPYEQYF
TRBV30	TRBJ1-1	-	-	TGTGCCTGGAGTGGCCCCAGTCGGAACACTGAAGCTTTCTTT	CAWSGPSRNTEAFF
TRBV6-4	TRBJ1-6	-	-	TGTGCCAGCAGTGGGACCGCCGAATCTCCCCTCCACTTT	CASSGTAESPLHF
TRBV7-3	TRBJ1-5	-	once	TGTGCCAGCAGCCGCGGGACCCAAGTAGCTCAGCCCCAGCATTTT	CASSRGTQVAQPQHF
TRBV6-2/TRBV6-3	TRBJ1-5	-	-	TGTGCCAGCAGTTCTGAAAGGGGATGGGGTTTAGTTCAGCCCCAGCATTTT	CASSSERGWGLVQPQHF
TRBV6-1	TRBJ2-7	-	few	TGTGCCAGCAGTGAAAGGCCCAGGGAGTCTGCCTACGAGCAGTACTTC	CASSERPRESAYEQYF
TRBV10-3	TRBJ2-2	-	-	TGTGCCATCAGAGGTGACTGGGGGACCGGGGAGCTGTTTTTT	CAIRGDWGTGELFF
TRBV24-1	TRBJ2-3	-	-	TGTGCCACCAGTGATGTGTCACAGGATGGGAAAGATACGCAGTATTTT	CATSDVSQDGKDTQYF
TRBV19	TRBJ2-1	-	-	TGTGCCAGTAGTCCGAATAGGGCATTACACAATGAGCAGTTCTTC	CASSPNRALHNEQFF
TRBV13	TRBJ1-2	-	-	TGTGCCAGCAGCTTAGGGGGCAGGTCTAACTATGGCTACACCTTC	CASSLGGRSNYGYTF
TRBV20-1	TRBJ1-5	-	-	TGCAGTGCTAGTAGAGCATTGGGGGCAGAACAGCCCCAGCATTTT	CSASRALGAEQPQHF
TRBV9	TRBJ2-5	-	-	TGTGCCAGCAGCGGTGCCAGACAAGAGACCCAGTACTTC	CASSGARQETQYF
TRBV10-1	TRBJ1-4	-	once	TGCGCCAGCAGCGCTCACTCAGACTGGGGGGGGCTGAAAGTAAAACTGTTTTTT	CASSAHSDWGGLKVKLFF
TRBV9	TRBJ2-2	TRBD1	-	TGTGCCAGCAGCGTAGCCCCCGGGACAGGGGCTTTGACCGGGGAGCTGTTTTTT	CASSVAPGTGALTGELFF
TRBV21-1	TRBJ2-7	-	-	TGTGCCAGCAGCAAAGAACCGGGCAGGGGCAGGAGCGGGAGATTGTCCTACGAGCAGTACTTC	CASSKEPGRGRSGRLSYEQYF
TRBV19	TRBJ1-2	-	-	TGTGCCAGTAGTATTTATGGGAGCGGCTACACCTTC	CASSIYGSGYTF
TRBV6-1	TRBJ1-1	-	-	TGTGCCAGCAGTGACCCGGGGCTGAATACTGAAGCTTTCTTT	CASSDPGLNTEAFF
TRBV15	TRBJ2-1	TRBD2	-	TGTGCCACCAGCAGAGAACTAGCGGGGTGGAATGAGCAGTTCTTC	CATSRELAGWNEQFF
TRBV9	TRBJ2-2	TRBD2	-	TGTGCCAGCAGCGTATCCTCCGGGACTAGCGGTAACACCGGGGAGCTGTTTTTT	CASSVSSGTSGNTGELFF